The 21 T cell receptor beta chains presented below share a single source sample, sequenced in a study of blood T cell repertoires in COVID-19. TCRdb keeps only in-frame clones here, not all; method: immunoSEQ multiplex PCR. Of approximately 190,000 clones detected, 84% appear once; the ten largest clones hold approximately 3%. Specimen: PBMCs or T cells enriched from blood (not recorded which). These receptors were obtained from a young woman who had been exposed to COVID-19.

This clone was found once. The chain uses TRBV11-1 and TRBJ2-5; 8 bases map to TRBD2. The CDR3 extends over 13 amino acids. Germline CDR1 SGHAT, CDR2 FQDESV (reference sequence). J was trimmed by 6 bases and V by 4 bases; bases with no gene match: 4. As DNA, the CDR3 is TGTGCCAGCAGCTCGGGACTAGGGCAGACCCAGTACTTC. The encoded protein is CASSSGLGQTQYF.

The rearrangement links TRBV27 to TRBJ1-2; D unresolved. The germline gives CDR1 MNHEY, CDR2 SMNVEV (reference sequence). The CDR3 spans 14 residues. Trimming left V 2 bases short and J 6 bases short, with 13 bases between. The CDR3 nucleotides read TGTGCCAGCAGTTTACAAACAGATTCTAATGGCTACACCTTC. Translating it yields CASSLQTDSNGYTF.

This clone was seen only once. The chain employs TRBV7-2 and TRBJ1-5; 7 positions match TRBD1. The CDR3 contains 14 residues. Germline CDR1 is SGHTA and CDR2 is FQGNSA. V gave up 5 bases and J gave up 6 bases; unmatched junction bases: 7. The CDR3, as DNA: TGTGCCAGCAGCCCACGACAGGGAGGTCAGCCCCAGCATTTT. This codes for CASSPRQGGQPQHF.

DNA of the CDR3: TGTGCCAGCAGCCCTTCGGTTAGGGCTAGCGGCAGCTCCTACAATGAGCAGTTCTTC. Residues: CASSPSVRASGSSYNEQFF. The chain has TRBV7-9 and TRBJ2-1; 7 bases are shared with TRBD2. The CDR3 runs 19 residues. Trimming removed 5 bases from V and 0 bases from J; junction bases left unmatched: 16. Germline CDR1 reads SEHNR; CDR2 reads FQNEAQ (reference sequence).

The V and J genes are TRBV19 and TRBJ2-3; D is perhaps TRBD1 (5 bases). The germline V and J ends were trimmed by 1 base and 5 bases, with 10 bases remaining between them. CDR1 LNHDA and CDR2 SQIVND come from the germline V gene (reference sequence). This CDR3 spans 14 amino acids. The CDR3 DNA reads TGTGCCAGTAGTATAGTCACCGACAGAGATACGCAGTATTTT. Translating it yields CASSIVTDRDTQYF.

This sequence joins TRBV4-1 and TRBJ2-1, with 9 bases lining up with TRBD1. Germline V lookup: CDR1 MGHRA, CDR2 YSYEKL. CDR3 length: 17 amino acids. After removal of 5 bases from V and 9 bases from J, the junction contained 17 bases not matched to a gene. CDR3 DNA: TGCGCCAGCAGCTGGAGGCCGGGACAGGGAACGACGAGTGAGCAGTTCTTC. Its translation: CASSWRPGQGTTSEQFF.

CDR3 amino acids: CASSYYSNQPQHF. Here the CDR3 DNA reads TGTGCCAGCAGTTATTATAGCAATCAGCCCCAGCATTTT. V gene TRBV2 combines with J gene TRBJ1-5; D call uncertain. Germline V CDR1 and CDR2: SNHLY, FYNNEI. The CDR3 consists of 13 residues. Trimming shortened V by 5 bases and J by 0 bases, and 5 bases separated the two germline ends.

The chain is built from TRBV6-4 and TRBJ2-3, with 11 nucleotides matching TRBD2. V dropped 3 bases and J dropped 0; count of bases not matched to a gene: 5. This CDR3 contains 17 residues. Germline-derived CDR1 and CDR2 are MRHNA and SNTAGT. CDR3 in amino acids: CASSEGASGGSTDTQYF. CDR3 DNA: TGTGCCAGCAGTGAAGGCGCTAGCGGGGGGAGCACAGATACGCAGTATTTT.

V and J are TRBV20-1 and TRBJ2-5, with D maybe TRBD1 (6 bases). This CDR3 region has 16 residues. Germline CDR1 DFQATT, CDR2 SNEGSKA (reference sequence). Trimming left V 3 bases short and J 3 bases short, with 20 bases between. DNA of the CDR3: TGCAGTGCTAGTCGATTTGGGACACCGGACAAAGAGACCCAGTACTTC. As protein: CSASRFGTPDKETQYF.

The rearrangement joins TRBV5-1 to TRBJ2-1, with TRBD2 matching 8 bases. The trim removed 5 bases at V and 5 bases at J, leaving 3 bases unmatched. This CDR3 comprises 13 residues. Germline V lookup: CDR1 SGHRS, CDR2 YFSETQ. The CDR3 DNA reads TGCGCCAGCAGGGGACTAGTGGACAATGAGCAGTTCTTC. Translated, it gives CASRGLVDNEQFF.

V usage is TRBV9 and J usage is TRBJ2-3, with 7 bases aligning to TRBD2. Germline V lookup: CDR1 SGDLS, CDR2 YYNGEE. The CDR3 length is 15 residues. J gave up 0 bases and V 2 bases, and 3 bases lay outside the gene matches. The CDR3 DNA follows: TGTGCCAGCAGCGTGGCTAGCGGAAGCACAGATACGCAGTATTTT. Protein sequence: CASSVASGSTDTQYF. The complete variable domain, with remaining parts taken from reference TRBV9 and TRBJ2-3, reads DSGVTQTPKHLITATGQRVTLRCSPRSGDLSVYWYQQSLDQGLQFLIQYYNGEERAKGNILERFSAQQFPDLHSELNLSSLELGDSALYFCASSVASGSTDTQYFGPGTRLTVL.

This clone was seen a handful of times. This rearrangement joins TRBV2 to TRBJ1-2, with 8 bases aligning to TRBD1. This CDR3 has 14 residues. The V gene end was trimmed by 4 bases and the J gene end by 7 bases; junction bases not matched to a gene: 8. Germline CDR1 is SNHLY and CDR2 is FYNNEI. CDR3 sequence (DNA): TGTGCCAGCAGTGGCGGGGACAGGTTTGCTGGCTACACCTTC. It codes for CASSGGDRFAGYTF.

CDR3 in amino acids: CASSGYTEAFF. DNA of the CDR3: TGTGCCAGCAGCGGTTACACTGAAGCTTTCTTT. The V gene is TRBV2, the J gene TRBJ1-1; D remains ambiguous. This CDR3 has 11 residues. The V end was cut by 6 bases, the J end by 3 bases, with 5 bases between. Germline CDR1 and CDR2: SNHLY and FYNNEI.

The chain carries TRBV4-2 and TRBJ2-1; 12 positions match TRBD2. The length of the CDR3 is 19 residues. V lost 1 base and J lost 7; bases outside the gene matches: 14. The germline CDR1 and CDR2 sequences are LGHNA and YNFKEQ. The CDR3 coding sequence is TGTGCCAGCAGCCAAGGGACGTTTCTTCTAGCGGGGGGGTATAATGAGCAGTTCTTC. It encodes CASSQGTFLLAGGYNEQFF.

V usage is TRBV4-3 and J usage is TRBJ2-1, with 10 bases lining up with TRBD1. This CDR3 region has 16 residues. Trimming removed 0 bases from V and 5 bases from J; junction bases left unmatched: 4. CDR1 and CDR2 (germline): LGHNA, YSLEER. CDR3 sequence: CASSQEWDRGNNEQFF. The CDR3 bases are TGCGCCAGCAGCCAAGAATGGGACAGGGGTAACAATGAGCAGTTCTTC.

The rearrangement links TRBV19 to TRBJ1-4, with no clear D. The germline CDR1 and CDR2 sequences are LNHDA and SQIVND (reference sequence). V dropped 4 bases and J dropped 0 bases, with 9 bases sitting between them. The CDR3 is made up of 15 amino acids. This CDR3 reads CASSTQVATNEKLFF. CDR3 DNA sequence: TGTGCCAGTAGTACTCAGGTTGCAACTAATGAAAAACTGTTTTTT.

The gene calls are TRBV29-1 and TRBJ1-2; D is unclear. The CDR3 consists of 10 residues. The V end lost 4 bases, the J end lost 7 bases, and 7 bases lay between the germline ends. The germline V gene encodes CDR1 SQVTM and CDR2 ANQGSEA. The CDR3 nucleotides read TGCAGCGTTGCCGAGGCTGGCTACACCTTC. Translation: CSVAEAGYTF.

The chain uses TRBV5-6 and TRBJ1-1; D possibly corresponds to TRBD1 (5 bases). Germline V CDR1 and CDR2: SGHDT, YYEEEE. The V gene lost 0 bases and the J gene lost 3 bases, with 18 bases spanning the gap. The CDR3 covers 17 residues. The CDR3 spells CASSLANGRWGDTEAFF. The CDR3 DNA reads TGTGCCAGCAGCTTGGCTAACGGGAGGTGGGGGGACACTGAAGCTTTCTTT. Using reference TRBV5-6 and TRBJ1-1 for the parts outside the CDR3, the full variable domain is DAGVTQSPTHLIKTRGQQVTLRCSPKSGHDTVSWYQQALGQGPQFIFQYYEEEERQRGNFPDRFSGHQFPNYSSELNVNALLLGDSALYLCASSLANGRWGDTEAFFGQGTRLTVV.

The V and J genes are TRBV18 and TRBJ1-5; possibly TRBD1 for D (5 bases). Germline CDR1 KGHSH, CDR2 LQKENI. The germline V and J ends were trimmed by 6 bases and 4 bases, with 13 bases remaining between them. The CDR3 runs 14 residues. As DNA, the CDR3 is TGTGCCAGCTCCCCTGGGCCAGGGAATCAGCCCCAGCATTTT. Amino acids: CASSPGPGNQPQHF. The full variable domain, in which reference TRBV18 and TRBJ1-5 provide the parts outside the CDR3, is NAGVMQNPRHLVRRRGQEARLRCSPMKGHSHVYWYRQLPEEGLKFMVYLQKENIIDESGMPKERFSAEFPKEGPSILRIQQVVRGDSAAYFCASSPGPGNQPQHFGDGTRLSIL.

CDR3 in amino acids: CASSEGVSAGYTF. CDR3 in DNA: TGTGCCAGTAGTGAAGGGGTTTCGGCTGGCTACACCTTC. This chain connects TRBV19 to TRBJ1-2; D may be TRBD1 (5 bases). V was pared by 5 bases and J by 7 bases, with 14 bases between. Per the germline V gene, CDR1 is LNHDA and CDR2 is SQIVND (reference sequence). The CDR3 sequence is 13 residues long.

This rearrangement joins TRBV7-9 to TRBJ1-2, with D unresolved. Germline CDR1 and CDR2: SEHNR and FQNEAQ (reference sequence). CDR3 length: 12 residues. V lost 7 bases, J lost 1 base, and 7 bases lay in between. Written as DNA, the CDR3 is TGTGCCAGCACCCCCGGTAACTATGGCTACACCTTC. As protein: CASTPGNYGYTF.